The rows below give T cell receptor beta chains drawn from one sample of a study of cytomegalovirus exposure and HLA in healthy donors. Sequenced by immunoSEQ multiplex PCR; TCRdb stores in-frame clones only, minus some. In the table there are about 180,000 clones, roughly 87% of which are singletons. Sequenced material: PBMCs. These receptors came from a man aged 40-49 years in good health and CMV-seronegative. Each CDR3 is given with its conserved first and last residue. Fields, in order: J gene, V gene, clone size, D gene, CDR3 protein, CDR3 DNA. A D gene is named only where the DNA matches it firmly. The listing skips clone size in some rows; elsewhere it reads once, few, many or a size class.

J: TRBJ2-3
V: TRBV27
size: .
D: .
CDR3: CASSRRLIPGGRTKDTQYF
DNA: TGTGCCAGCAGCAGACGACTAATCCCCGGGGGGCGAACAAAAGATACGCAGTATTTT

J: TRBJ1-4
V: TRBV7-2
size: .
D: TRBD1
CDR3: CASSLVQGNEKLFF
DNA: TGTGCCAGCAGCTTAGTACAGGGGAATGAAAAACTGTTTTTT

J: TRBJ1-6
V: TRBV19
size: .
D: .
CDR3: CASRPAGGAYNSPLHF
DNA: TGTGCCAGTAGGCCCGCGGGGGGCGCATATAATTCACCCCTCCACTTT

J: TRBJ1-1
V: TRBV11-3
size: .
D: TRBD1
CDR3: CASSLPDRGFTEAFF
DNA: TGTGCCAGCAGCTTGCCGGACAGGGGCTTCACTGAAGCTTTCTTT

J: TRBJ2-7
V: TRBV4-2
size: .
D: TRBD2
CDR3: CASSQDLAGAYEQYF
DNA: TGTGCCAGCAGCCAAGATCTAGCGGGAGCCTACGAGCAGTACTTC

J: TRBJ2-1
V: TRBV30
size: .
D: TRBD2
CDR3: CAWSVTAGISYNEQFF
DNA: TGTGCCTGGAGTGTAACAGCGGGAATATCCTACAATGAGCAGTTCTTC

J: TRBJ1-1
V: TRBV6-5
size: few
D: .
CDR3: CASSSGGGGNTEAFF
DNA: TGTGCCAGCAGTTCCGGCGGAGGTGGGAACACTGAAGCTTTCTTT

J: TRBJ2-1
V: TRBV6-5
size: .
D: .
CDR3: CASSPQGWGNEQFF
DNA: TGTGCCAGCAGTCCACAGGGTTGGGGCAATGAGCAGTTCTTC

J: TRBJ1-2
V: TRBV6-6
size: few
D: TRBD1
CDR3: CASRPGQTQLRYTF
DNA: TGTGCCAGCAGACCGGGACAGACCCAACTCCGCTACACCTTC

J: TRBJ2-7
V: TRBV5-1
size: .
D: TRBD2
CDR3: CASEVGTSGRSGNEQYF
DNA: TGCGCCAGCGAGGTCGGGACTAGCGGGAGGAGTGGGAACGAGCAGTACTTC

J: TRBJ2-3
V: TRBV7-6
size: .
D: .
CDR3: CASSIDHSSDTQYF
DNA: TGTGCCAGCAGTATAGACCACAGTTCAGATACGCAGTATTTT

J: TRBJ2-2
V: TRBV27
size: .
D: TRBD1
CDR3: CASSPRTGGRRRANTGELFF
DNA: TGTGCCAGCAGTCCACGCACAGGGGGCCGGCGTAGAGCGAACACCGGGGAGCTGTTTTTT

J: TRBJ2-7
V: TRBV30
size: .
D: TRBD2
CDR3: CAWRAGPYEQYF
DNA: TGTGCCTGGAGAGCGGGGCCCTACGAGCAGTACTTC

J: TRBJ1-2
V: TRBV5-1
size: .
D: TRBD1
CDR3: CASSTETGAYGYTF
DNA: TGCGCCAGCAGCACCGAGACAGGGGCTTATGGCTACACCTTC

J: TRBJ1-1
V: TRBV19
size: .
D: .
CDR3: CASKGLMKEGTEAFF
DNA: TGTGCCAGTAAGGGTCTAATGAAAGAGGGCACTGAAGCTTTCTTT

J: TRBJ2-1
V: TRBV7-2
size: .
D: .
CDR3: CASTLRTPGNEQFF
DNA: TGTGCCAGCACTTTAAGGACTCCTGGTAATGAGCAGTTCTTC

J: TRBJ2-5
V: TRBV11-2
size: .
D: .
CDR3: CASSLSGVGETQYF
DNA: TGTGCCAGCAGCTTATCAGGGGTTGGCGAGACCCAGTACTTC

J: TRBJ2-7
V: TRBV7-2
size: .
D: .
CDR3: CASSLVSDYEQYF
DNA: TGTGCCAGCAGCTTAGTCAGTGACTACGAGCAGTACTTC

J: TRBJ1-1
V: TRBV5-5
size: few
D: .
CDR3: CASSSILWLNTEAFF
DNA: TGTGCCAGCAGCTCGATCCTGTGGCTGAACACTGAAGCTTTCTTT

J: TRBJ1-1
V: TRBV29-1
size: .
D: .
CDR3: CSSKSLVGTEAFF
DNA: TGCAGCTCGAAATCGTTAGTTGGCACTGAAGCTTTCTTT